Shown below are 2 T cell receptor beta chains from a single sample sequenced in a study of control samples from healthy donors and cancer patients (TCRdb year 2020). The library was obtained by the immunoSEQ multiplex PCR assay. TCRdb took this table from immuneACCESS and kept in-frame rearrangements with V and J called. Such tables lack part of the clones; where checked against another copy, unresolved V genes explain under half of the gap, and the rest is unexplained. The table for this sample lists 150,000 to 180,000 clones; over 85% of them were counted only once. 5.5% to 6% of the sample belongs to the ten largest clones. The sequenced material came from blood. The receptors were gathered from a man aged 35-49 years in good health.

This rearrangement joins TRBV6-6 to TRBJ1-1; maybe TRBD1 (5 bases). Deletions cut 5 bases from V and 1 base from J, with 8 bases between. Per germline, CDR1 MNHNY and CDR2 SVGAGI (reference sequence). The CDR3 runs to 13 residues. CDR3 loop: CASSLGTNTEAFF. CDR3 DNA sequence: TGTGCCAGCAGTCTCGGGACGAACACTGAAGCTTTCTTT.

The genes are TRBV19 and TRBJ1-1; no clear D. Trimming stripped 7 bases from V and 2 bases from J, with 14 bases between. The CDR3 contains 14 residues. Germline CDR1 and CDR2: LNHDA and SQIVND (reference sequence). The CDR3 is CASTNGMGNTEAFF. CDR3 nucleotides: TGTGCCAGTACCAATGGGATGGGCAACACTGAAGCTTTCTTT.